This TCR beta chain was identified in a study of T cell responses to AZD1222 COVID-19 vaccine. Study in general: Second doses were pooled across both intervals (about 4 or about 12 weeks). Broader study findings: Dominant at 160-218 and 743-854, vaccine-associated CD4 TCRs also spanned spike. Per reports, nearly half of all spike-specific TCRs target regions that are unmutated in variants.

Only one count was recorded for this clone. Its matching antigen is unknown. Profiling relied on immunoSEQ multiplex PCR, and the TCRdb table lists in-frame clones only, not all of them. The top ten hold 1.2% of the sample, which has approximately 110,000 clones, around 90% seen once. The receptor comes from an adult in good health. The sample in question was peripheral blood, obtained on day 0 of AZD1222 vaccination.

This CDR3 reads CAISQGASGANVLTF. CDR3 DNA sequence: TGTGCCATCAGTCAGGGGGCGTCTGGGGCCAACGTCCTGACTTTC. The chain employs TRBV10-3 and TRBJ2-6, with 8 positions matching TRBD1. Germline V gene lookup returns CDR1 ENHRY and CDR2 SYGVKD. This CDR3 is 15 amino acids long. With V trimmed by 5 bases and J by 1 base, 1 base remained unmatched.